There are a few counts of the clone carrying this T cell receptor (beta chain). Its matching antigen is unknown. The use of a sample-barcoded 5' primer and a J-beta primer mix characterized a second PCR of roughly 6 to 12 cycles. Through a template-switch adaptor with 12 random nucleotides, each cDNA molecule received a tag. One entry per CDR3 protein results from TCRdb running MiXCR on the 5' RACE reads. The table lists some 1.5 million distinct CDR3 sequences, about 30% of them singletons. The sample belongs to a study of blood T cells in healthy people across ages. Findings and caveats of the study: Not knowing donor CMV status may have confounded expanded clonotype changes.

This CDR3 has 11 residues. Germline loops: CDR1 SQVTM, CDR2 ANQGSEA. Unmatched junction bases numbered 5, after V lost 6 bases and J lost 9 bases. Ten milliliters of peripheral blood were drawn from each donor into EDTA-treated tubes. Sequencing was done on a sample of blood. The gene calls are TRBV29-1 and TRBJ2-1, with 7 bases lining up with TRBD2. The sequence derives from a woman aged 30 to 39 in good health. The CDR3 DNA sequence: TGCAGCGTGTGGGGGGGGGGTGAGCAGTTCTTC. As protein: CSVWGGGEQFF.